The rows below give T cell receptor beta chains drawn from one sample of a study of blood T cell repertoires in COVID-19. The method was immunoSEQ multiplex PCR; TCRdb's version includes in-frame clones alone and lacks a portion of them. The sample shows some 160,000 clones, about 88% of them seen only once. Material: peripheral blood. The receptors were sampled from a woman older than 75 with COVID-19, enrolled during active disease. The CDR3 runs from the conserved cysteine through the conserved F or W. A D gene is named only where the DNA matches it firmly. Where a row states a size, it is once, few, many or the class of an expanded clone; other rows omit it.

v_call	clone_size	j_call	d_call	cdr3_nt	cdr3_aa
TRBV6-5	few	TRBJ2-7	.	TGTGCCACCCGGAGTGCCTACGAGCAGTACTTC	CATRSAYEQYF
TRBV3-1/TRBV3-2	.	TRBJ2-7	.	TGTGCCAGCAGCCAAGATCTAGTGAATTACGAGCAGTACTTC	CASSQDLVNYEQYF
TRBV10-3	.	TRBJ1-1	.	TGTGCCATCAGTGAAATCCAGGGAATGAACACTGAAGCTTTCTTT	CAISEIQGMNTEAFF
TRBV6-6	.	TRBJ1-5	.	TGTGCCAGCAGTTACCGCGCAGGGAAGAATCAGCCCCAGCATTTT	CASSYRAGKNQPQHF
TRBV4-1	.	TRBJ1-5	.	TGCGCCAGCAGCCAAGAGAGGGAACGGCAGCCCCAGCATTTT	CASSQERERQPQHF
TRBV3-1/TRBV3-2	.	TRBJ1-4	.	TGTGCCAGCCGTGGAAGGGGAACTAATGAAAAACTGTTTTTT	CASRGRGTNEKLFF
TRBV7-2	.	TRBJ1-4	.	TGTGCCAGCAGTCGCGACTGGATGAATGAAAAACTGTTTTTT	CASSRDWMNEKLFF
TRBV3-1/TRBV3-2	.	TRBJ2-1	.	TGTGCCAGCAGCCATCTCACAGATGAGCAGTTCTTC	CASSHLTDEQFF
TRBV7-3	few	TRBJ1-2	.	TGTGCCAGCAGCTTAGGGGCAGGGGATGGCTACACCTTC	CASSLGAGDGYTF
TRBV2	.	TRBJ2-5	.	TGTGCCAGCAGTGACCGGGACCAAGAGACCCAGTACTTC	CASSDRDQETQYF
TRBV5-1	.	TRBJ1-4	TRBD1	TGCGCCAGCAGCCTGGGACAGGGGAACGAAAAACTGTTTTTT	CASSLGQGNEKLFF
TRBV5-8	.	TRBJ1-5	.	TGTGCCAGCAGCTTGGCGGGGGGGCGAAGCAATCAGCCCCAGCATTTT	CASSLAGGRSNQPQHF
TRBV7-2	.	TRBJ1-4	.	TGTGCCAGCAGCTACGGGTTGGAATCTAATGAAAAACTGTTTTTT	CASSYGLESNEKLFF
TRBV11-1	.	TRBJ1-1	.	TGTGCCAGCAGCTTCTCTGACTCCCCGGCCACTGAAGCTTTCTTT	CASSFSDSPATEAFF
TRBV12-3/TRBV12-4	.	TRBJ2-5	.	TGTGCCAGCAGTTTAAGTGGGGCTGAGACCCAGTACTTC	CASSLSGAETQYF
TRBV7-2	.	TRBJ2-2	TRBD1	TGTGCCAGCAGCGCTACAGGGGGCGGAACCGGGGAGCTGTTTTTT	CASSATGGGTGELFF
TRBV30	few	TRBJ2-7	TRBD2	TGTGCCTGGAAGACTAGCGGGATTTCCTACGAGCAGTACTTC	CAWKTSGISYEQYF
TRBV19	.	TRBJ2-2	TRBD1	TGTGCCAGTAGCCGGGACAGCTACACCGGGGAGCTGTTTTTT	CASSRDSYTGELFF
TRBV5-1	.	TRBJ1-6	.	TGCGCCAGCAGCCATATGCAGGGATCCCTCCACTTT	CASSHMQGSLHF
TRBV27	.	TRBJ2-5	.	TGTGCCAGCAGTTTATCGGCGCAGGCGACCCAGTACTTC	CASSLSAQATQYF
TRBV7-2	.	TRBJ2-7	TRBD1	TGTGCCAGCAGCTTGGACAGGGGAAGCTCCTACGAGCAGTACTTC	CASSLDRGSSYEQYF